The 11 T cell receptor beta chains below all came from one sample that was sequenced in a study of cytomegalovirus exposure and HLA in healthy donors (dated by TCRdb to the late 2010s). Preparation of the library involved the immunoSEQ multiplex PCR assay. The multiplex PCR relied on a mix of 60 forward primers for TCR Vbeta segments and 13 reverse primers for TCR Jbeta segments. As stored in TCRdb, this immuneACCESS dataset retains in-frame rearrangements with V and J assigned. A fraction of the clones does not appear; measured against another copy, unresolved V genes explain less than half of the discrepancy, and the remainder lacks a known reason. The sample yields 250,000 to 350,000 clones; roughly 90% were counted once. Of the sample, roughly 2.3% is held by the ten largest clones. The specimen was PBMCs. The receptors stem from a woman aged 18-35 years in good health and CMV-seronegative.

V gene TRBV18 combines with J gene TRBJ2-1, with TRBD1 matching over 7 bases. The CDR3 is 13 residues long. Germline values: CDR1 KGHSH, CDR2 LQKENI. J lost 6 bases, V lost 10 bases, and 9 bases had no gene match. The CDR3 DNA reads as TGTGCCACTGACTCGGGACAGCCCAATGAGCAGTTCTTC. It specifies CATDSGQPNEQFF.

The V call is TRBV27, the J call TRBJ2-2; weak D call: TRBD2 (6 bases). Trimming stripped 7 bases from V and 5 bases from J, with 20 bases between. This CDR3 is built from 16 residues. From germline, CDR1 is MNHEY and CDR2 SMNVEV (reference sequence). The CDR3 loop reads CASKSGGAPGTGELFF. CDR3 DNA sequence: TGTGCCAGCAAAAGTGGCGGGGCCCCGGGGACCGGGGAGCTGTTTTTT.

Here the CDR3 reads CASSYAASLNTQYF. CDR3 in DNA: TGTGCCAGCAGTTACGCGGCCAGCTTGAATACGCAGTATTTT. V gene TRBV2 combines with J gene TRBJ2-3, with D uncertain. CDR1 is SNHLY, CDR2 FYNNEI, per germline. This CDR3 is built from 14 residues. The V gene lost 5 bases and the J gene lost 7 bases, with 16 bases spanning the gap.

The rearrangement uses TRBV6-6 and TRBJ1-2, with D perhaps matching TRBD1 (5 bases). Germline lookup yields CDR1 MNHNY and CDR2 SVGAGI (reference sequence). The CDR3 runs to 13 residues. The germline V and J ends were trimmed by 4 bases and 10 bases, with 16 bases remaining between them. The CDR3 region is CASSWDLDSHYTF. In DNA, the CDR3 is TGTGCCAGCAGTTGGGATCTCGACAGTCACTACACCTTC.

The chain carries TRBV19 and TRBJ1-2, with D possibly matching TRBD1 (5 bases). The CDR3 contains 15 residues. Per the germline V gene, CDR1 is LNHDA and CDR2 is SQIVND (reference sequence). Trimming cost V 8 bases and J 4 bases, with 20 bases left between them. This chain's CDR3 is CASAHGQGGGYGYTF. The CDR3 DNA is TGTGCCAGTGCCCACGGGCAGGGAGGCGGCTATGGCTACACCTTC.

The CDR3 DNA is TGTGCCAGCAGCTTAGGATTAGCGGGGGGGCCCACAGATACGCAGTATTTT. Translation gives CASSLGLAGGPTDTQYF. The rearrangement uses TRBV11-2 and TRBJ2-3; 11 nucleotides match TRBD2. Losses at the gene ends were 1 base for V and 2 bases for J; bases not matched to a gene: 5. The CDR3 contains 17 residues. CDR1 and CDR2 (germline): SGHAT, FQNNGV.

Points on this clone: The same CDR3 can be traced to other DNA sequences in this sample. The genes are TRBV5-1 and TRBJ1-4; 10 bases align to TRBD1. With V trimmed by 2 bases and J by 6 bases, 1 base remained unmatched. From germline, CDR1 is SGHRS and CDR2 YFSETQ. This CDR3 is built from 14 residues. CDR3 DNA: TGCGCCAGCAGCTTAGGACAGGGGGATGAAAAACTGTTTTTT. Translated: CASSLGQGDEKLFF. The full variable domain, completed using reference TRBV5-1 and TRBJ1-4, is KAGVTQTPRYLIKTRGQQVTLSCSPISGHRSVSWYQQTPGQGLQFLFEYFSETQRNKGNFPGRFSGRQFSNSRSEMNVSTLELGDSALYLCASSLGQGDEKLFFGSGTQLSVL.

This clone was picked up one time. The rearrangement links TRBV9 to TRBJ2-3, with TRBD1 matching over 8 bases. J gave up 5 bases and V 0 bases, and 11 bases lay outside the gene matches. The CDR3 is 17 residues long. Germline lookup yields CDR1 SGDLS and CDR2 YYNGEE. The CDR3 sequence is CASSVGIVTGAGDTQYF. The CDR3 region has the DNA TGTGCCAGCAGCGTAGGAATCGTGACAGGGGCGGGAGATACGCAGTATTTT.

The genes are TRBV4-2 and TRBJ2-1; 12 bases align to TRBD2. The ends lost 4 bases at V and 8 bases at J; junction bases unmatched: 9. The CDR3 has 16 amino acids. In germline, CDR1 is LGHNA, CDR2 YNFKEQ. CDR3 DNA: TGTGCCAGCAGCCGACTAGCGGGGGTCGGGGTCGATGAGCAGTTCTTC. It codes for CASSRLAGVGVDEQFF.

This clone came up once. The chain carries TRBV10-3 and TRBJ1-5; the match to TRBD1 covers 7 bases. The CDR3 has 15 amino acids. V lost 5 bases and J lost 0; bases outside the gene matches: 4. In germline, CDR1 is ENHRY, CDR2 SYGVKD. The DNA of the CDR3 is TGTGCCATCAGTAACAGGGGTCCTAGCAATCAGCCCCAGCATTTT. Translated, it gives CAISNRGPSNQPQHF.

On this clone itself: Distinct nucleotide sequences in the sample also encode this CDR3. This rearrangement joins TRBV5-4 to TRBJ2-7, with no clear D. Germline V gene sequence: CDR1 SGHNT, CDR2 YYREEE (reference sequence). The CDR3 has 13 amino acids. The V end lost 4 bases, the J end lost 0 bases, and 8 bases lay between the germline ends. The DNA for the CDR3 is TGTGCCAGCAGCCCAGGTATCTCCTACGAGCAGTACTTC. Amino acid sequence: CASSPGISYEQYF.